The sequence of this T cell receptor (beta chain) was determined in a study of blood T cell repertoires in COVID-19. Across the whole study: From T cells, B-cell-depleted T cells, or PBMCs came the material, which was cDNA or gDNA.

TCRdb keeps only in-frame clones here, not all; method: immunoSEQ multiplex PCR. Of about 380,000 clones listed, roughly 85% were seen once; the top ten hold roughly 3.9%. The CDR3 spans 15 residues. Germline CDR1 is MNHNY and CDR2 is SVGAGI (reference sequence). V gave up 2 bases and J gave up 7 bases, with 18 bases separating them. The sequencing input was peripheral blood. The clonotype comes from a woman under 30 with acute or convalescent COVID-19. This chain connects TRBV6-6 to TRBJ2-7; possibly TRBD2 for D (5 bases). The CDR3 sequence: CASSYSQEVPREQYF. For the CDR3, the DNA is TGTGCCAGCAGTTACAGTCAGGAGGTCCCCCGGGAGCAGTACTTC.